This is a list of T cell receptor beta chains from one sample in a study of blood T cell repertoires in COVID-19. Assay used: immunoSEQ multiplex PCR; TCRdb lists only in-frame clones, some missing. Of approximately 250,000 clones listed, around 88% are singletons. Sequencing input: peripheral blood. All receptors come from an older woman with COVID-19, enrolled during active disease. Each CDR3 is given with its conserved first and last residue. D genes are given only for firm matches. Where a row states a size, it is once, few, many or the class of an expanded clone; other rows omit it.

V,size,D,J,CDR3,DNA
TRBV19,.,TRBD1,TRBJ1-3,CASMDRGPYSGNTIYF,TGTGCCAGCATGGACAGGGGGCCTTACTCTGGAAACACCATATATTTT
TRBV24-1,.,TRBD2,TRBJ2-1,CATSDSTSGGVSEQFF,TGTGCCACCAGTGATTCCACTAGCGGGGGGGTAAGTGAGCAGTTCTTC
TRBV5-1,.,TRBD1,TRBJ1-6,CASSLERQGMGYSPLHF,TGCGCCAGCAGCTTGGAGAGACAGGGGATGGGGTATTCACCCCTCCACTTT
TRBV5-5,.,.,TRBJ1-3,CASSFRDTPGNTIYF,TGTGCCAGCAGCTTCCGGGACACCCCTGGAAACACCATATATTTT
TRBV9,few,.,TRBJ1-1,CASSVTTNTEAFF,TGTGCCAGCAGCGTCACAACAAACACTGAAGCTTTCTTT
TRBV3-1/TRBV3-2,.,TRBD1,TRBJ2-5,CASSQVRDRVRETQYF,TGTGCCAGCAGCCAAGTACGGGACAGGGTCCGGGAGACCCAGTACTTC
TRBV28,.,TRBD1,TRBJ1-4,CASSFARDRFNEKLFF,TGTGCCAGCAGTTTCGCCCGGGACAGGTTCAATGAAAAACTGTTTTTT
TRBV6-5,.,.,TRBJ1-5,CASSQGSGNQPQHF,TGTGCCAGCAGTCAGGGATCGGGCAATCAGCCCCAGCATTTT
TRBV27,once,.,TRBJ1-1,CASSTWANTEAFF,TGTGCCAGCAGTACGTGGGCCAACACTGAAGCTTTCTTT
TRBV7-3,.,TRBD1,TRBJ1-2,CASSAMGQGANYGYTF,TGTGCCAGCAGCGCAATGGGACAGGGGGCTAACTATGGCTACACCTTC
TRBV5-6,.,.,TRBJ1-2,CASTGGWHGYTF,TGTGCCAGCACCGGAGGGTGGCATGGCTACACCTTC
TRBV6-5,few,.,TRBJ2-2,CASSTGVPNTGELFF,TGTGCCAGCAGTACAGGCGTTCCGAACACCGGGGAGCTGTTTTTT
TRBV4-1,.,.,TRBJ1-1,CASSQMRHTEAFF,TGCGCCAGCAGCCAGATGCGCCACACTGAAGCTTTCTTT
TRBV12-3/TRBV12-4,.,.,TRBJ2-5,CASSLERSGTQYF,TGTGCCAGCAGTTTAGAGCGGAGTGGGACCCAGTACTTC
TRBV23-1,.,.,TRBJ1-6,CASSHLTGISSPLHF,TGCGCCAGCAGTCATTTAACAGGGATTAGTTCACCCCTCCACTTT
TRBV19,few,.,TRBJ1-2,CASSIGTGGGYTF,TGTGCCAGTAGTATAGGAACAGGCGGTGGCTACACCTTC
TRBV3-1/TRBV3-2,.,.,TRBJ2-3,CASSPTGITDTQYF,TGTGCCAGCAGCCCTACGGGAATCACAGATACGCAGTATTTT
TRBV29-1,.,TRBD2,TRBJ2-1,CSVEWTSGARMEQFF,TGCAGCGTTGAATGGACTAGCGGGGCCAGGATGGAGCAGTTCTTC
TRBV7-7,.,TRBD2,TRBJ2-7,CASSPLAGESYEQYF,TGTGCCAGCAGTCCCTTAGCGGGGGAATCCTACGAGCAGTACTTC
TRBV5-5,.,TRBD1,TRBJ2-1,CASSLVGTGGWNEQFF,TGTGCCAGCAGCTTGGTTGGGACAGGGGGTTGGAATGAGCAGTTCTTC
TRBV18,.,.,TRBJ1-6,CASSPSSGAPLHF,TGTGCCAGCTCACCATCCTCAGGGGCCCCCCTCCACTTT
TRBV23-1,once,TRBD1,TRBJ1-5,CAIPGQGCQPQHF,TGCGCCATCCCGGGACAGGGGTGTCAGCCCCAGCATTTT
TRBV7-9,.,TRBD2,TRBJ2-1,CASSPRTSGGAQVQFF,TGTGCCAGCAGCCCCCGGACTAGCGGGGGGGCCCAGGTTCAGTTCTTC
TRBV7-2,once,TRBD1,TRBJ2-1,CASSPSPGTGYNEQFF,TGTGCCAGCAGCCCAAGCCCCGGGACAGGGTACAATGAGCAGTTCTTC
TRBV19,.,.,TRBJ1-1,CAEDKNKNANTEAFF,TGTGCCGAAGACAAGAACAAAAACGCGAACACTGAAGCTTTCTTT
TRBV12-3/TRBV12-4,.,TRBD1,TRBJ1-2,CASSLRQGRGYTF,TGTGCCAGCAGTTTACGACAGGGACGCGGCTACACCTTC
TRBV6-5,.,.,TRBJ2-5,CASSSLGRVGETQYF,TGTGCCAGCAGTTCCCTGGGCAGGGTAGGAGAGACCCAGTACTTC
TRBV30,.,.,TRBJ1-5,CAWSVHSNQPQHF,TGTGCCTGGAGTGTTCATAGCAATCAGCCCCAGCATTTT
TRBV30,.,.,TRBJ2-1,CAWSWELGASNEQFF,TGTGCCTGGAGTTGGGAGTTGGGGGCCTCCAATGAGCAGTTCTTC
TRBV5-1,few,TRBD1,TRBJ1-1,CASSFGTVNTEAFF,TGCGCCAGCAGCTTTGGGACAGTGAACACTGAAGCTTTCTTT
TRBV4-2,.,TRBD1,TRBJ1-2,CASSQGSGGGYGYTF,TGTGCCAGCAGCCAAGGTTCAGGGGGCGGCTATGGCTACACCTTC
TRBV28,few,.,TRBJ2-6,CASRESSGANVLTF,TGTGCCAGCCGGGAATCCTCTGGGGCCAACGTCCTGACTTTC
TRBV9,.,.,TRBJ2-1,CASSLGPTPYNEQFF,TGTGCCAGCAGCTTGGGCCCAACCCCCTACAATGAGCAGTTCTTC
TRBV28,.,TRBD1,TRBJ2-1,CASTVPGQGFKFF,TGTGCCAGCACCGTACCGGGACAGGGGTTTAAGTTCTTC
TRBV7-9,few,.,TRBJ2-2,CASSFGFTGELFF,TGTGCCAGCAGCTTCGGGTTCACCGGGGAGCTGTTTTTT
TRBV10-1,.,TRBD2,TRBJ2-1,CASSAGMGLTSYNEQFF,TGCGCCAGCAGCGCCGGGATGGGACTAACGTCCTACAATGAGCAGTTCTTC
TRBV25-1,.,.,TRBJ1-2,CASSEDSIGGYTF,TGTGCCAGCAGTGAAGACAGCATCGGTGGCTACACCTTC
TRBV28,.,.,TRBJ1-5,CASSLTGYQPQHF,TGTGCCAGCAGTTTAACGGGATACCAGCCCCAGCATTTT
TRBV5-5,.,TRBD1,TRBJ1-1,CASSRRVVLGQGDAFF,TGTGCCAGCAGCCGGAGGGTAGTCTTAGGACAGGGGGATGCTTTCTTT
TRBV11-2,.,.,TRBJ1-2,CASSLDRDTGYTF,TGTGCCAGCAGCTTAGATCGGGACACTGGCTACACCTTC
TRBV6-2/TRBV6-3,.,TRBD1,TRBJ1-2,CASSYSPKGTGNRDGYTF,TGTGCCAGCAGTTACTCCCCCAAAGGGACAGGGAATCGTGATGGCTACACCTTC
TRBV9,few,.,TRBJ2-3,CASSVDLGGDTQYF,TGTGCCAGCAGCGTAGATCTCGGGGGAGATACGCAGTATTTT
TRBV7-9,.,.,TRBJ1-2,CASSYVFELYTF,TGTGCCAGCAGCTACGTTTTCGAGCTCTACACCTTC
TRBV7-5,.,.,TRBJ1-1,CARERQGPSRTEAFF,TGTGCCAGAGAGCGACAGGGCCCCAGTCGGACTGAAGCTTTCTTT
TRBV29-1,.,.,TRBJ2-3,CSVGPFNSLQAQYF,TGCAGCGTTGGCCCCTTTAACTCTCTCCAGGCGCAGTATTTT
TRBV6-5,.,TRBD1,TRBJ1-3,CASSLQGAPGGNTIYF,TGTGCCAGCAGTTTGCAGGGGGCTCCAGGGGGAAACACCATATATTTT
TRBV7-3,.,TRBD1,TRBJ1-2,CASSSGTGNGYTF,TGTGCCAGCAGTTCCGGGACAGGGAATGGCTACACCTTC
TRBV13,.,TRBD1,TRBJ2-2,CASSPGQANTGELFF,TGTGCCAGCAGCCCAGGACAGGCGAACACCGGGGAGCTGTTTTTT
TRBV4-1,.,TRBD2,TRBJ2-3,CASSPGRRTSTDTQYF,TGCGCCAGCAGCCCCGGGAGGCGGACTAGCACAGATACGCAGTATTTT
TRBV2,.,TRBD1,TRBJ1-1,CASSLQGANTEAFF,TGTGCCAGCAGTCTACAGGGGGCGAACACTGAAGCTTTCTTT
TRBV18,.,.,TRBJ1-2,CASSPDSILNYGYTF,TGTGCCAGCTCCCCGGACAGTATCCTTAACTATGGCTACACCTTC
TRBV21-1,.,.,TRBJ2-2,CASTWGQGDTGELFF,TGTGCCAGCACTTGGGGACAGGGGGACACCGGGGAGCTGTTTTTT
TRBV5-1,few,.,TRBJ2-3,CASSSNTDTQYF,TGCGCCAGCAGCTCCAATACAGATACGCAGTATTTT
TRBV27,once,.,TRBJ2-3,CASSKRGGSDTQYF,TGTGCCAGCTCCAAAAGGGGGGGATCGGATACGCAGTATTTT
TRBV6-5,.,.,TRBJ2-7,CASSYLGDSSYEQYF,TGTGCCAGCAGTTACCTAGGTGATAGCTCCTACGAGCAGTACTTC